This is a list of T cell receptor beta chains from one sample in a study of blood T cell repertoires in COVID-19. The method was immunoSEQ multiplex PCR; TCRdb's version includes in-frame clones alone and lacks a portion of them. Among over 20,000 clones listed, approximately 90% were seen once. Sequenced: peripheral blood. These TCRs come from a man between 65 and 79 years old with acute or convalescent COVID-19. CDR3s include the opening cysteine and the closing phenylalanine or tryptophan. A D gene is named only where the DNA matches it firmly. Part of the rows lack a size; the others show once, few, many or a class for expanded clones.

j_call	clone_size	v_call	d_call	cdr3_length	cdr3_aa	cdr3_nt
TRBJ1-6	NA	TRBV5-1	TRBD1	16	CASSFNYPGGNSPLHF	TGCGCCAGCAGCTTTAACTATCCAGGGGGCAATTCACCCCTCCACTTT
TRBJ2-1	NA	TRBV5-8	NA	14	CASSLGGKTNEQFF	TGTGCCAGCAGCTTGGGCGGCAAAACCAATGAGCAGTTCTTC
TRBJ1-6	NA	TRBV6-5	TRBD1	13	CASRGQAGVPLHF	TGTGCCAGCAGGGGACAGGCCGGGGTACCCCTCCACTTT
TRBJ2-7	once	TRBV6-5	TRBD2	15	CASSYFASGRGEQYF	TGTGCCAGCAGTTACTTTGCTAGCGGGAGGGGAGAGCAGTACTTC
TRBJ1-5	NA	TRBV6-1	NA	14	CASSEAGGNQPQHF	TGTGCCAGCAGTGAAGCTGGGGGGAATCAGCCCCAGCATTTT
TRBJ1-4	NA	TRBV19	NA	15	CASSAQGKANEKLFF	TGTGCCAGTAGTGCCCAGGGAAAAGCTAATGAAAAACTGTTTTTT
TRBJ2-1	NA	TRBV5-1	TRBD1	15	CASSLAGTALNEQFF	TGCGCCAGCAGCTTGGCCGGGACAGCCTTAAATGAGCAGTTCTTC
TRBJ1-4	NA	TRBV28	TRBD1	17	CASSLWSPDRGLEKLFF	TGTGCCAGCAGTTTATGGAGCCCGGACAGGGGTCTAGAAAAACTGTTTTTT
TRBJ1-2	NA	TRBV12-3/TRBV12-4	NA	13	CASRGGTTGGYTF	TGTGCCAGCAGGGGCGGGACCACGGGAGGCTACACCTTC
TRBJ1-2	once	TRBV19	TRBD1	15	CACSGDRNGGYGYTF	TGTGCCTGCTCGGGGGACAGGAACGGCGGCTATGGCTACACCTTC
TRBJ2-2	NA	TRBV30	NA	17	CAWSVGLGRTNTGELFF	TGTGCCTGGAGTGTGGGGCTGGGAAGGACGAACACCGGGGAGCTGTTTTTT
TRBJ2-5	NA	TRBV5-1	TRBD2	17	CASSLDLGGGGKETQYF	TGCGCCAGCAGCTTGGATCTCGGCGGGGGGGGTAAAGAGACCCAGTACTTC
TRBJ2-7	few	TRBV19	TRBD1	14	CASSSGTGTYEQYF	TGTGCCAGTAGTTCCGGGACAGGAACCTACGAGCAGTACTTC
TRBJ1-1	NA	TRBV30	NA	15	CAWSVPQFRNTEAFF	TGTGCCTGGAGTGTACCGCAATTTAGGAACACTGAAGCTTTCTTT
TRBJ2-7	NA	TRBV18	NA	14	CASSSGVRGYEQYF	TGTGCCAGCTCATCAGGGGTTCGGGGCTACGAGCAGTACTTC
TRBJ2-5	NA	TRBV13	TRBD2	14	CASSSRTSYGTQYF	TGTGCCAGCAGCTCCCGGACTAGCTACGGGACCCAGTACTTC
TRBJ2-1	NA	TRBV5-1	NA	13	CASSLDKGLKQFF	TGCGCCAGCAGCTTGGACAAGGGGTTGAAGCAGTTCTTC
TRBJ2-3	NA	TRBV29-1	NA	11	CSVGSTDTQYF	TGCAGCGTCGGGAGCACAGATACGCAGTATTTT
TRBJ2-5	NA	TRBV2	TRBD2	14	CASSVGGGAGTQYF	TGTGCCAGCAGTGTTGGCGGGGGGGCAGGGACCCAGTACTTC
TRBJ2-7	NA	TRBV10-3	TRBD2	17	CAISAGTSGSGTYEQYF	TGTGCCATCAGTGCCGGGACTAGCGGGAGTGGGACCTACGAGCAGTACTTC
TRBJ2-3	NA	TRBV7-8	NA	15	CASSFEARHIGTQYF	TGTGCCAGCAGCTTTGAGGCCCGGCACATTGGTACGCAGTATTTT
TRBJ2-7	NA	TRBV18	TRBD2	15	CASSERTSGSGEQYF	TGTGCCAGCTCAGAGAGGACTAGCGGGAGCGGGGAGCAGTACTTC
TRBJ1-6	NA	TRBV7-2	TRBD1	17	CASSSGPGTGFNSPLHF	TGTGCCAGCAGCTCCGGCCCCGGGACAGGGTTTAATTCACCCCTCCACTTT
TRBJ2-1	NA	TRBV11-2	TRBD2	16	CASSLELAGINNEQFF	TGTGCCAGCAGCTTAGAACTAGCGGGAATAAACAATGAGCAGTTCTTC
TRBJ2-7	NA	TRBV18	TRBD1	16	CASHSGGPLLSYEQYF	TGTGCCAGCCATTCAGGGGGACCGCTTCTATCGTACGAGCAGTACTTC
TRBJ1-6	NA	TRBV5-1	NA	14	CASSPTENNSPLHF	TGCGCCAGCAGCCCGACAGAGAATAATTCACCCCTCCACTTT
TRBJ2-1	few	TRBV19	TRBD2	21	CASSIVYSGTSGAFTGNEQFF	TGTGCCAGTAGTATAGTCTATTCCGGGACTAGCGGGGCCTTCACGGGGAATGAGCAGTTCTTC
TRBJ1-3	NA	TRBV19	NA	15	CASSIRLNSGNTIYF	TGTGCCAGTAGTATCCGACTGAACTCTGGAAACACCATATATTTT